The 25 T cell receptor beta chains presented below share a single source sample, sequenced in a study of cytomegalovirus exposure and HLA in healthy donors. PCR was performed using 60 Vbeta and 13 Jbeta primers. The method was immunoSEQ multiplex PCR; TCRdb's version includes in-frame clones alone and lacks a portion of them. The sample contains roughly 100,000 clones, more than 65% of which appear only once. The sample consisted of PBMCs. The receptors derive from a boy younger than 18 in good health and CMV-seronegative.

In its sample, this clone was seen a few times. The J gene is TRBJ2-3, the V gene TRBV7-2; 7 positions match TRBD1. V trimming: 3 bases; J trimming: 2 bases; junction bases outside the gene matches: 14. The CDR3 covers 18 residues. CDR1 and CDR2 from the germline V gene are SGHTA and FQGNSA. CDR3 protein: CASSFSGTAIIHTDTQYF. In DNA form, the CDR3 reads TGTGCCAGCAGCTTCTCAGGGACAGCGATAATTCACACAGATACGCAGTATTTT.

Here the CDR3 reads CASGYSYNQPQHF. The CDR3 DNA reads TGTGCCAGCGGGTACAGCTACAATCAGCCCCAGCATTTT. J is TRBJ1-5 and V is TRBV27; D unresolved. Trimming removed 8 bases from V and 3 bases from J, with 11 bases in between. The CDR3 runs 13 residues. Per the germline V gene, CDR1 is MNHEY and CDR2 is SMNVEV (reference sequence).

The chain couples TRBV18 to TRBJ2-2; perhaps TRBD2 as D (6 bases). Deletions cut 4 bases from V and 7 bases from J, with 10 bases between. The germline gives CDR1 KGHSH, CDR2 LQKENI. The CDR3 has 13 residues. The DNA for the CDR3 is TGTGCCAGCTCACTTTCGGACTACGGGGAGCTGTTTTTT. It is translated as CASSLSDYGELFF.

The rearrangement joins TRBV7-6 to TRBJ2-1; tentative D call: TRBD2 (6 bases). Trimming took 9 bases from V and 6 from J, leaving 15 bases between them. This CDR3 is 13 amino acids long. Germline CDR1 reads SGHVS; CDR2 reads FNYEAQ. CDR3 nucleotides: TGTGCCAGTCGGCGACTAGGGCCCAATGAGCAGTTCTTC. Translation gives CASRRLGPNEQFF. The entire variable domain, with the rest obtained from reference TRBV7-6 and TRBJ2-1, is as follows: GAGVSQSPRYKVTKRGQDVALRCDPISGHVSLYWYRQALGQGPEFLTYFNYEAQQDKSGLPNDRFSAERPEGSISTLTIQRTEQRDSAMYRCASRRLGPNEQFFGPGTRLTVL.

The chain carries TRBV6-5 and TRBJ1-1, with D possibly matching TRBD1 (6 bases). V was shortened by 2 bases and J by 7 bases, with 20 bases between the two germline ends. Germline CDR1 and CDR2: MNHEY and SVGAGI. This CDR3 has 16 amino acids. The CDR3 reads CASSYRTTGRPVEAFF. DNA of the CDR3: TGTGCCAGCAGTTACCGAACGACAGGTCGCCCCGTTGAAGCTTTCTTT.

The chain combines TRBV4-3 with TRBJ2-2, with D perhaps matching TRBD1 (6 bases). Trimming removed 3 bases at V and 1 base at J, with 9 bases between. This CDR3 comprises 15 residues. The V gene's germline CDR1 is LGHNA and CDR2 YSLEER. This CDR3 reads CASSQTTGNTGELFF. The CDR3 coding sequence is TGCGCCAGCAGCCAGACGACAGGGAACACCGGGGAGCTGTTTTTT.

A few counts support this clone. This chain joins TRBV5-1 and TRBJ1-1; no definite D call. The CDR3 extends over 12 amino acids. V lost 2 bases, J lost 5 bases, and 7 bases lay in between. The germline V gene has CDR1 SGHRS and CDR2 YFSETQ. CDR3 protein: CASSFPGTEAFF. DNA for the CDR3: TGCGCCAGCAGCTTCCCCGGGACTGAAGCTTTCTTT.

The chain links TRBV7-9 to TRBJ2-7; TRBD2 agrees at 12 bases. Unmatched junction bases numbered 12, after V lost 4 bases and J lost 2 bases. Germline assignment: CDR1 SEHNR and CDR2 FQNEAQ (reference sequence). There are 18 residues in the CDR3. This CDR3 is CASSSGTSGWFPAYEQYF. In DNA, the CDR3 is TGTGCCAGCAGCTCCGGGACTAGCGGGTGGTTCCCCGCCTACGAGCAGTACTTC.

The chain has TRBV28 and TRBJ2-5; unclear D gene. CDR1 MDHEN and CDR2 SYDVKM come from the germline V gene. Trimming took off 4 bases at V and 4 bases at J, with 13 bases between the two ends. The CDR3 length is 14 residues. The CDR3 DNA sequence: TGTGCCAGCAGTTCAACTATGACGGGAGAGACCCAGTACTTC. Encoded protein: CASSSTMTGETQYF.

The rearrangement uses TRBV28 and TRBJ1-1; 8 bases fit TRBD1. The germline V gene encodes CDR1 MDHEN and CDR2 SYDVKM. V lost 6 bases to trimming and J lost 7 bases; unmatched junction nucleotides: 10. The CDR3 extends over 14 amino acids. This CDR3 is CASSNTDRAYEAFF. As DNA, the CDR3 is TGTGCCAGCAGCAATACGGACAGGGCCTATGAAGCTTTCTTT.

This chain links TRBV6-6 with TRBJ2-5; D may be TRBD1 (5 bases). V shed 5 bases and J shed 4 bases, with 20 bases lying between them. The CDR3 consists of 16 residues. Germline V CDR1 and CDR2: MNHNY, SVGAGI (reference sequence). The CDR3 reads CASSPHLQELGETQYF. The CDR3 DNA follows: TGTGCCAGCAGTCCGCACCTACAGGAGCTTGGAGAGACCCAGTACTTC.

The chain couples TRBV2 to TRBJ2-3; TRBD2 matches at 8 bases. The ends lost 6 bases at V and 0 bases at J; junction bases unmatched: 11. The CDR3 loop spans 17 amino acids. CDR1 is SNHLY, CDR2 FYNNEI, per germline. CDR3 sequence reads: CASSPGRASGSTDTQYF. Written as DNA, the CDR3 is TGTGCCAGCAGCCCCGGGAGGGCTAGCGGGAGCACAGATACGCAGTATTTT.

The chain combines TRBV6-6 with TRBJ1-5; 8 bases match TRBD1. The CDR3 has 15 residues. Germline CDR1 MNHNY, CDR2 SVGAGI (reference sequence). V was pared by 6 bases and J by 0 bases, with 4 bases of the junction left unmatched. CDR3 sequence: CASSNRGYSNQPQHF. The CDR3 bases are TGTGCCAGCAGCAACAGGGGGTATAGCAATCAGCCCCAGCATTTT.

The J gene is TRBJ1-2, the V gene TRBV5-6; the D is unclear. The CDR3 spans 12 residues. Germline CDR1 reads SGHDT; CDR2 reads YYEEEE. V was trimmed by 0 bases and J by 6 bases, leaving 6 bases between them. CDR3 sequence reads: CASSLVPDGYTF. The CDR3 region has the DNA TGTGCCAGCAGCTTGGTGCCGGATGGCTACACCTTC.

The chain links TRBV9 to TRBJ2-7, with 8 bases matching TRBD1. The CDR3 loop spans 14 amino acids. The V segment lost 3 bases and the J segment 2 bases; nucleotides outside the gene matches: 4. Germline CDR1 and CDR2: SGDLS and YYNGEE. CDR3 in amino acids: CASSATGGAYEQYF. Written as DNA, the CDR3 is TGTGCCAGCAGCGCCACAGGGGGAGCCTACGAGCAGTACTTC.

CDR3 sequence (DNA): TGTGCCAGCCGGGATAGCCTTAGACCTTCCATCTACGAGCAGTACTTC. It encodes CASRDSLRPSIYEQYF. This chain uses TRBV6-6 with TRBJ2-7; TRBD2 might be the D (5 bases). Germline CDR1 MNHNY, CDR2 SVGAGI (reference sequence). The V end was cut by 8 bases, the J end by 3 bases, with 23 bases between. The CDR3 is made up of 16 amino acids.

This rearrangement joins TRBV27 to TRBJ1-1; D uncertain. Trimming cost V 4 bases and J 1 base, with 19 bases left between them. Germline loops: CDR1 MNHEY, CDR2 SMNVEV (reference sequence). The CDR3 runs 17 residues. The CDR3 DNA sequence: TGTGCCAGCAGTTCGGCGAAAAGACTACCTGAGAACACTGAAGCTTTCTTT. It specifies CASSSAKRLPENTEAFF.

V gene TRBV7-6 combines with J gene TRBJ2-1; 13 bases fit TRBD2. CDR3 length: 16 amino acids. V shed 4 bases, J shed 4 bases, and the junction held 4 bases outside the gene matches. Germline assignment: CDR1 SGHVS and CDR2 FNYEAQ. The CDR3, as DNA: TGTGCCAGCAGCTCGAGGACTAGCGGGGGTTACAATGAGCAGTTCTTC. Protein sequence: CASSSRTSGGYNEQFF.

The chain employs TRBV11-2 and TRBJ2-3, with a possible D match to TRBD2 (6 bases). V was pared by 1 base and J by 4 bases, with 12 bases between. The length of the CDR3 is 15 residues. The germline V gene has CDR1 SGHAT and CDR2 FQNNGV. Here the CDR3 DNA reads TGTGCCAGCAGCTTAGCACCTTCGGGGGCAGATACGCAGTATTTT. Residues: CASSLAPSGADTQYF.

The rearrangement links TRBV18 to TRBJ2-7, with D possibly TRBD2 on 5 matching bases. The germline V and J ends were trimmed by 3 bases and 2 bases, with 14 bases remaining between them. This CDR3 contains 15 residues. Germline V lookup: CDR1 KGHSH, CDR2 LQKENI. CDR3 nucleotides: TGTGCCAGCTCACCCCTAACGGGATCACCCTACGAGCAGTACTTC. Protein: CASSPLTGSPYEQYF.

The chain recombines TRBV9 with TRBJ2-1; 8 bases fit TRBD2. Germline lookup yields CDR1 SGDLS and CDR2 YYNGEE. The CDR3 contains 14 residues. The ends lost 6 bases at V and 6 bases at J; junction bases unmatched: 8. In nucleotides, the CDR3 is TGTGCCAGCACCATCGGGGGGGAGCCCAATGAGCAGTTCTTC. It specifies CASTIGGEPNEQFF.

The chain has TRBV15 and TRBJ1-2; tentative D call: TRBD1 (6 bases). This CDR3 comprises 17 residues. Germline-derived CDR1 and CDR2 are LNHNV and YYDKDF (reference sequence). The germline V and J ends were trimmed by 0 bases and 1 base, with 15 bases remaining between them. This CDR3 reads CATSRDLSGANNYGYTF. In DNA form, the CDR3 reads TGTGCCACCAGCAGAGATCTGTCAGGGGCGAATAACTATGGCTACACCTTC. The whole variable domain, remainder taken from reference TRBV15 and TRBJ1-2, is DAMVIQNPRYQVTQFGKPVTLSCSQTLNHNVMYWYQQKSSQAPKLLFHYYDKDFNNEADTPDNFQSRRPNTSFCFLDIRSPGLGDTAMYLCATSRDLSGANNYGYTFGSGTRLTVV.

The chain is built from TRBV7-2 and TRBJ2-2, with TRBD2 matching over 13 bases. V lost 1 base and J lost 11; bases outside the gene matches: 10. Germline assignment: CDR1 SGHTA and CDR2 FQGNSA. CDR3 length equals 17 residues. The CDR3 is CASSLVPQTSGGAELFF. The CDR3 region has the DNA TGTGCCAGCAGCTTAGTCCCACAAACTAGCGGGGGGGCAGAGCTGTTTTTT.

The V and J genes are TRBV5-4 and TRBJ2-5; maybe TRBD1 (5 bases). From germline, CDR1 is SGHNT and CDR2 YYREEE (reference sequence). This CDR3 has 15 residues. V was shortened by 4 bases and J by 5 bases, with 18 bases between the two germline ends. CDR3 residues: CASSPVTGLLETQYF. The CDR3 DNA sequence: TGTGCCAGCAGCCCGGTTACAGGTCTCTTGGAGACCCAGTACTTC. The full variable domain, its missing parts supplied by reference TRBV5-4 and TRBJ2-5, is ETGVTQSPTHLIKTRGQQVTLRCSSQSGHNTVSWYQQALGQGPQFIFQYYREEENGRGNFPPRFSGLQFPNYSSELNVNALELDDSALYLCASSPVTGLLETQYFGPGTRLLVL.

J is TRBJ2-3 and V is TRBV6-1, with 7 bases matching TRBD2. The CDR3 runs 16 residues. J gave up 4 bases and V 4 bases, and 11 bases lay outside the gene matches. Germline V gives CDR1 MNHNS, CDR2 SASEGT. CDR3: CASSGGVWGGSDTQYF. CDR3 nucleotides: TGTGCCAGCAGTGGGGGGGTTTGGGGGGGGTCAGATACGCAGTATTTT.